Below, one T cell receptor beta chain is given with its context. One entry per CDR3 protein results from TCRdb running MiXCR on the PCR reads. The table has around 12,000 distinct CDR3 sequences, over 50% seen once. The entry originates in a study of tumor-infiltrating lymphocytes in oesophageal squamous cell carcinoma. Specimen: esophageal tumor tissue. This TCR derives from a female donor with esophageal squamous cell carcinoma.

CDR3 sequence (DNA): TGTGCCAGCAGCGGACAGGGGAGCGGCACTGAAGCTTTCTTT. It codes for CASSGQGSGTEAFF. V gene TRBV7-2 combines with J gene TRBJ1-1; 9 bases are a match to TRBD1. Looked up from germline, CDR1 is SGHTA and CDR2 is FQGNSA. V dropped 5 bases and J dropped 4; count of bases not matched to a gene: 5. This CDR3 has 14 amino acids.